These 25 T cell receptor beta chains came from one sample sequenced in a study of T cell responses to AZD1222 COVID-19 vaccine. Clones were read by immunoSEQ multiplex PCR, and TCRdb kept only the in-frame ones, dropping some. The data contain more than 30,000 clones, over 75% of them singletons. Sequencing was performed on peripheral blood, taken 28 days after the second AZD1222 dose. These receptors were obtained from an adult who received the AZD1222 COVID-19 vaccine.

This clone was seen once. The rearrangement uses TRBV29-1 and TRBJ2-3, with a tentative D call TRBD2 (6 bases). V was shortened by 5 bases and J by 3 bases, with 18 bases between the two germline ends. The CDR3 runs 15 residues. Germline V CDR1 and CDR2: SQVTM, ANQGSEA. The CDR3 sequence is CSVPPAGTSTDTQYF. DNA of the CDR3: TGCAGCGTTCCACCCGCCGGGACTTCTACAGATACGCAGTATTTT.

The chain combines TRBV5-6 with TRBJ1-2; 11 bases align to TRBD1. The CDR3 runs to 15 residues. Trimming cost V 4 bases and J 2 bases; bases outside gene matches: 4. Germline CDR1 and CDR2: SGHDT and YYEEEE. The CDR3 nucleotides are TGTGCCAGCAGCACGGACAGGGGGCCCAACTATGGCTACACCTTC. This gives the protein CASSTDRGPNYGYTF.

V gene TRBV7-9 combines with J gene TRBJ2-3; TRBD2 agrees at 8 bases. V trimming: 5 bases; J trimming: 6 bases; junction bases outside the gene matches: 22. The CDR3 spans 19 residues. Germline loops: CDR1 SEHNR, CDR2 FQNEAQ (reference sequence). CDR3 nucleotide sequence: TGTGCCAGCAGCCCACCAAGAGGGCGGGGGGACGGTTCGGGTGATACGCAGTATTTT. This translates into CASSPPRGRGDGSGDTQYF.

The chain recombines TRBV30 with TRBJ1-5, with TRBD1 matching 9 bases. Germline lookup yields CDR1 GTSNPN and CDR2 SVGIG (reference sequence). With 0 bases clipped from V and 7 bases from J, the junction kept 4 bases outside the gene matches. This CDR3 has 14 amino acids. CDR3: CAWSVTGGYQPQHF. In DNA form, the CDR3 reads TGTGCCTGGAGTGTAACAGGGGGCTACCAGCCCCAGCATTTT.

The chain joins TRBV6-6 to TRBJ2-3; D is undetermined. Germline values: CDR1 MNHNY, CDR2 SVGAGI (reference sequence). The V and J ends lost 4 bases and 0 bases respectively, with 8 bases between them. The CDR3 has 14 residues. CDR3 nucleotide sequence: TGTGCCAGCAGTTCGTACCTGAGCACAGATACGCAGTATTTT. Its protein is CASSSYLSTDTQYF.

This rearrangement joins TRBV27 to TRBJ2-7, with TRBD1 identical over 8 bases. CDR3 length equals 16 residues. Per germline, CDR1 MNHEY and CDR2 SMNVEV (reference sequence). V shed 5 bases, J shed 0 bases, and the junction held 9 bases outside the gene matches. The CDR3 DNA reads as TGTGCCAGCAGTCCCGGGACAGGTTCAAGCTCCTACGAGCAGTACTTC. Translated, it gives CASSPGTGSSSYEQYF.

This chain uses TRBV6-5 with TRBJ1-5, with TRBD1 matching 7 bases. Germline CDR1 reads MNHEY; CDR2 reads SVGAGI. The CDR3 runs to 15 residues. Trimming removed 5 bases from V and 6 bases from J; junction bases left unmatched: 10. DNA for the CDR3: TGTGCCAGCAGTCGAGGGACAGACCAATTTCAGCCCCAGCATTTT. It yields the protein CASSRGTDQFQPQHF.

The genes are TRBV12-5 and TRBJ1-5, with a weak D call TRBD1 (6 bases). Germline V gene sequence: CDR1 LGHNT, CDR2 FRNRAP. The CDR3 has 16 amino acids. V lost 6 bases to trimming and J lost 2 bases, with 17 bases between them. The CDR3 region has the DNA TGTGCTAGTGGGGATAGAAAGACAGGACGCAATCAGCCCCAGCATTTT. This sequence encodes CASGDRKTGRNQPQHF.

The gene calls are TRBV2 and TRBJ1-5, with 7 bases lining up with TRBD1. V was clipped by 9 bases and J by 6 bases; unmatched bases: 14. Germline assignment: CDR1 SNHLY and CDR2 FYNNEI. The CDR3 spans 15 residues. The CDR3 protein is CASNRQGIESQPQHF. In nucleotides, the CDR3 is TGTGCCAGTAACCGACAGGGAATCGAGAGTCAGCCCCAGCATTTT.

This rearrangement joins TRBV6-1 to TRBJ1-3; no firm D call. The CDR3 extends over 15 amino acids. Germline assignment: CDR1 MNHNS and CDR2 SASEGT. Trimming took 2 bases from V and 3 from J, leaving 11 bases between them. The CDR3 is CASSELGRIGNTIYF. DNA of the CDR3: TGTGCCAGCAGTGAACTGGGTAGAATTGGAAACACCATATATTTT.

The chain recombines TRBV5-1 with TRBJ2-5; D is uncertain. The CDR3 length is 13 residues. The germline CDR1 and CDR2 sequences are SGHRS and YFSETQ. The germline V and J ends were trimmed by 2 bases and 1 base, with 6 bases remaining between them. The CDR3 coding sequence is TGCGCCAGCAGCTTAACTCCCCAAGAGACCCAGTACTTC. Amino acids: CASSLTPQETQYF.

This sequence joins TRBV19 and TRBJ2-1; possible D gene TRBD1, 6 bases. Germline CDR1 LNHDA, CDR2 SQIVND (reference sequence). The CDR3 totals 20 residues. V was cut by 0 bases and J by 4 bases, with 25 bases left in between. CDR3 region: CASSIEPPTGSKSSYNEQFF. The CDR3 DNA reads as TGTGCCAGTAGTATAGAGCCCCCGACAGGTTCTAAAAGTTCTTACAATGAGCAGTTCTTC.

The chain uses TRBV25-1 and TRBJ2-5; 8 bases match TRBD1. This CDR3 spans 15 amino acids. Trimming removed 1 base from V and 5 bases from J; junction bases left unmatched: 6. The germline CDR1 and CDR2 sequences are MGHDK and SYGVNS. CDR3 amino acids: CASSEWARGQETQYF. CDR3 coding DNA: TGTGCCAGCAGTGAATGGGCCAGGGGGCAGGAGACCCAGTACTTC.

This rearrangement joins TRBV11-3 to TRBJ2-5; TRBD1 agrees at 7 bases. CDR3 length: 14 amino acids. CDR1 is SGHNT, CDR2 YENEEA, per germline. J was trimmed by 0 bases and V by 4 bases; bases with no gene match: 2. CDR3: CASSSGQNQETQYF. CDR3 nucleotide sequence: TGTGCCAGCAGCTCGGGACAGAACCAAGAGACCCAGTACTTC.

This chain uses TRBV6-6 with TRBJ1-1; TRBD1 might be the D (6 bases). Germline lookup yields CDR1 MNHNY and CDR2 SVGAGI (reference sequence). V dropped 0 bases and J dropped 4 bases, with 9 bases sitting between them. The CDR3 spans 14 residues. As DNA, the CDR3 is TGTGCCAGCAGTTACTCAGGGGGTAGCACTGAAGCTTTCTTT. This codes for CASSYSGGSTEAFF.

The rearrangement joins TRBV19 to TRBJ1-2; a weak D match, TRBD1 (6 bases). V lost 7 bases to trimming and J lost 8 bases, with 29 bases between them. Germline V CDR1 and CDR2: LNHDA, SQIVND (reference sequence). The CDR3 has 17 residues. CDR3 DNA: TGTGCCAGTACGGTTGTGGGGGCCCGAGATATGAGGGGAGGCTACACCTTC. Amino acids: CASTVVGARDMRGGYTF.

CDR3 in amino acids: CASSSPREGATEAFF. The DNA of the CDR3 is TGTGCCAGCAGTTCACCTCGGGAGGGCGCGACTGAAGCTTTCTTT. The chain links TRBV6-5 to TRBJ1-1; D gene uncertain. CDR3 length equals 15 residues. V dropped 4 bases and J dropped 5 bases, with 17 bases sitting between them. Looked up from germline, CDR1 is MNHEY and CDR2 is SVGAGI.

This sequence joins TRBV6-2 or TRBV6-3 and TRBJ1-5; the D is unclear. The germline gives CDR1 MNHEY, CDR2 SVGEGT. This CDR3 contains 14 residues. Trimming cost V 0 bases and J 9 bases, with 12 bases left between them. The CDR3: CASSYSDGVRPQHF. The CDR3 DNA follows: TGTGCCAGCAGTTACTCTGATGGAGTCCGGCCCCAGCATTTT.

V and J are TRBV19 and TRBJ1-2; 7 bases are shared with TRBD1. The trim removed 3 bases at V and 1 base at J, leaving 11 bases unmatched. The germline V gene encodes CDR1 LNHDA and CDR2 SQIVND (reference sequence). The CDR3 length is 17 residues. The CDR3 sequence: CASSIWTRGQSNYGYTF. In nucleotides, the CDR3 is TGTGCCAGTAGTATCTGGACAAGGGGACAGAGTAACTATGGCTACACCTTC.

The V and J genes are TRBV11-3 and TRBJ1-1; no clear D gene. Between the trimmed V and J ends, which lost 0 bases and 9 bases, there was a span of 8 bases. The CDR3 extends over 12 amino acids. Germline CDR1 is SGHNT and CDR2 is YENEEA. The CDR3 nucleotides are TGTGCCAGCAGCTTAGAGGGCAGTCAAGCTTTCTTT. Its translation: CASSLEGSQAFF.

The CDR3 DNA sequence: TGTGCCAGCAGCTGGGACTACAATGAGCAGTTCTTC. This gives the protein CASSWDYNEQFF. The chain carries TRBV7-2 and TRBJ2-1; D gene unclear. The CDR3 extends over 12 amino acids. CDR1 is SGHTA, CDR2 FQGNSA, per germline. V lost 4 bases and J 3 bases, leaving 4 bases between the germline ends.

The CDR3 loop is CATSRERLQGEQYF. For the CDR3, the DNA is TGTGCCACCAGCAGAGAACGATTACAGGGGGAGCAGTACTTC. The chain joins TRBV15 to TRBJ2-7, with TRBD1 matching 7 bases. V was pared by 0 bases and J by 7 bases, with 6 bases of the junction left unmatched. The CDR3 length is 14 residues. Germline V CDR1 and CDR2: LNHNV, YYDKDF (reference sequence).

A single count supports this clone. The gene calls are TRBV11-1 and TRBJ2-1; 7 bases line up with TRBD2. Germline CDR1 SGHAT, CDR2 FQDESV (reference sequence). V gave up 4 bases and J gave up 5 bases; unmatched junction bases: 5. The CDR3 contains 14 residues. CDR3 nucleotide sequence: TGTGCCAGCAGCTGGCGGGGGTGGGACAATGAGCAGTTCTTC. Protein: CASSWRGWDNEQFF.

This chain uses TRBV24-1 with TRBJ2-3; D is uncertain. V lost 3 bases to trimming and J lost 2 bases, with 14 bases between them. Germline loops: CDR1 KGHDR, CDR2 SFDVKD. The CDR3 length is 16 residues. In DNA form, the CDR3 reads TGTGCCACCAGTGATCCCCGGTTAGCCTACACAGATACGCAGTATTTT. Protein sequence: CATSDPRLAYTDTQYF.

CDR3 sequence (DNA): TGTGCCAGCAGCCAAGAGCAGGGATACAATGAGCAGTTCTTC. Its translation is CASSQEQGYNEQFF. The gene calls are TRBV4-2 and TRBJ2-1; maybe TRBD1 (5 bases). The CDR3 runs to 14 residues. Deletions cut 0 bases from V and 4 bases from J, with 7 bases between. CDR1 and CDR2 (germline): LGHNA, YNFKEQ.